The clone carrying this T cell receptor beta chain was detected ten times or more. What it recognizes is unknown. A template switching step contributed a universal primer site, while unique molecular identifiers were present in the cDNA. TCRdb independently ran MiXCR on the 5' RACE reads; one entry per CDR3 protein. The sample yields some 600,000 distinct CDR3 sequences, roughly 7.1% seen once. The data belong to a study of identical twins. Study observations and caveats: Invariant T cells like MAIT and iNKT could partly confound the zero-insertion analyses. Compared with unrelated sharing, twin-shared out-of-frame alpha sequences had more low-probability sequences. There was more out-of-frame TCR alpha sharing in monozygotic twins than models estimated.

This sample was shared with a second study, whose subject was yellow fever vaccine responses in identical twins.

The source is a woman aged 18-29 years in good health. The sequencing sample was made of PBMCs.

In nucleotides, the CDR3 is TGTGCCAGCAGGGAGGAGGGCCGCAATGAGCAGTTCTTC. Residues: CASREEGRNEQFF. This rearrangement joins TRBV28 to TRBJ2-1, with D perhaps matching TRBD2 (6 bases). Germline CDR1 is MDHEN and CDR2 is SYDVKM. V lost 6 bases to trimming and J lost 6 bases, with 12 bases between them. CDR3 length equals 13 residues.